The following is a TCR beta chain sequence with its context. Profiling relied on immunoSEQ multiplex PCR, and the TCRdb table lists in-frame clones only, not all of them. The table records a few hundred thousand clones, about nine tenths of them present only once. The sample originates from a study of blood T cell repertoires in COVID-19. For the study at large: The cDNA or gDNA used as material had been derived from T cells, B-cell-depleted T cells, or PBMCs.

The CDR3 is made up of 11 amino acids. The germline V and J ends were trimmed by 3 bases and 5 bases, with 4 bases remaining between them. The V gene's germline CDR1 is MDHEN and CDR2 SYDVKM. This sequence was found in a woman in her 40s who had recovered from COVID-19. V gene TRBV28 combines with J gene TRBJ2-5; D not resolved. Input material: peripheral blood. The CDR3 nucleotides read TGTGCCAGCAGTTTGTATGAGACCCAGTACTTC. Protein sequence: CASSLYETQYF.